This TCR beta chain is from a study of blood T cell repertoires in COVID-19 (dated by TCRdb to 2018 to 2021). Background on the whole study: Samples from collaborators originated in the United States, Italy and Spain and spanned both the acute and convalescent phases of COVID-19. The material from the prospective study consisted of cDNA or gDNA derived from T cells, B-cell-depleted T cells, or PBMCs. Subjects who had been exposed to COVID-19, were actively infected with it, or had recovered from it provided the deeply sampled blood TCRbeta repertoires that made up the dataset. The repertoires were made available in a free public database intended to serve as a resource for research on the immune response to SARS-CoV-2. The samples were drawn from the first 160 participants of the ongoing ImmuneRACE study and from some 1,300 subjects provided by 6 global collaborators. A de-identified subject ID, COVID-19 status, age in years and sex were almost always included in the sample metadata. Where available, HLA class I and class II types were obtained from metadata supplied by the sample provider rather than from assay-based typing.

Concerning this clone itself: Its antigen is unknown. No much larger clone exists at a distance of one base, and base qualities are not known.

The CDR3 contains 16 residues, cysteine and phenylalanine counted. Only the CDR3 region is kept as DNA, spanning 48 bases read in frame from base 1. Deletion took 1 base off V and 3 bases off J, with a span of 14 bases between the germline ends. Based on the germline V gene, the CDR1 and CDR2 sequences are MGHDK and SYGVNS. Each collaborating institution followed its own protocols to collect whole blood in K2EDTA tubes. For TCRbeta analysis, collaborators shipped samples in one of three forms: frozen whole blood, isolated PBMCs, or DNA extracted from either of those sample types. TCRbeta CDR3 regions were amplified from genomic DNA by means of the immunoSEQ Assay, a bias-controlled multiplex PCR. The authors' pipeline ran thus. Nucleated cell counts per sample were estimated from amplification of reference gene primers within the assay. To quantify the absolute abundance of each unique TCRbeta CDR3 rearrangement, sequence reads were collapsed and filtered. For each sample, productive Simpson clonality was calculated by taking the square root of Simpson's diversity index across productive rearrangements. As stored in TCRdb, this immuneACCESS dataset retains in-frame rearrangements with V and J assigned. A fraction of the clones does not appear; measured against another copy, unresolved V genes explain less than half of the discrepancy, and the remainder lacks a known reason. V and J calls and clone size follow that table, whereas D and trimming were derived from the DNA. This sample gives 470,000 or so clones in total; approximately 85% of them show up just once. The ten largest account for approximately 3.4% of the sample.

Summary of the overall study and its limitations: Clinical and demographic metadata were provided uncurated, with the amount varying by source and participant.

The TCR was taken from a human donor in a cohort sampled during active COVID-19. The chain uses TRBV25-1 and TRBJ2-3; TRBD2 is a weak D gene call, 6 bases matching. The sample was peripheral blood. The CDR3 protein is CASSESPGARTDTQYF. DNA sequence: TGTGCCAGCAGTGAATCCCCGGGAGCAAGGACAGATACGCAGTATTTT.